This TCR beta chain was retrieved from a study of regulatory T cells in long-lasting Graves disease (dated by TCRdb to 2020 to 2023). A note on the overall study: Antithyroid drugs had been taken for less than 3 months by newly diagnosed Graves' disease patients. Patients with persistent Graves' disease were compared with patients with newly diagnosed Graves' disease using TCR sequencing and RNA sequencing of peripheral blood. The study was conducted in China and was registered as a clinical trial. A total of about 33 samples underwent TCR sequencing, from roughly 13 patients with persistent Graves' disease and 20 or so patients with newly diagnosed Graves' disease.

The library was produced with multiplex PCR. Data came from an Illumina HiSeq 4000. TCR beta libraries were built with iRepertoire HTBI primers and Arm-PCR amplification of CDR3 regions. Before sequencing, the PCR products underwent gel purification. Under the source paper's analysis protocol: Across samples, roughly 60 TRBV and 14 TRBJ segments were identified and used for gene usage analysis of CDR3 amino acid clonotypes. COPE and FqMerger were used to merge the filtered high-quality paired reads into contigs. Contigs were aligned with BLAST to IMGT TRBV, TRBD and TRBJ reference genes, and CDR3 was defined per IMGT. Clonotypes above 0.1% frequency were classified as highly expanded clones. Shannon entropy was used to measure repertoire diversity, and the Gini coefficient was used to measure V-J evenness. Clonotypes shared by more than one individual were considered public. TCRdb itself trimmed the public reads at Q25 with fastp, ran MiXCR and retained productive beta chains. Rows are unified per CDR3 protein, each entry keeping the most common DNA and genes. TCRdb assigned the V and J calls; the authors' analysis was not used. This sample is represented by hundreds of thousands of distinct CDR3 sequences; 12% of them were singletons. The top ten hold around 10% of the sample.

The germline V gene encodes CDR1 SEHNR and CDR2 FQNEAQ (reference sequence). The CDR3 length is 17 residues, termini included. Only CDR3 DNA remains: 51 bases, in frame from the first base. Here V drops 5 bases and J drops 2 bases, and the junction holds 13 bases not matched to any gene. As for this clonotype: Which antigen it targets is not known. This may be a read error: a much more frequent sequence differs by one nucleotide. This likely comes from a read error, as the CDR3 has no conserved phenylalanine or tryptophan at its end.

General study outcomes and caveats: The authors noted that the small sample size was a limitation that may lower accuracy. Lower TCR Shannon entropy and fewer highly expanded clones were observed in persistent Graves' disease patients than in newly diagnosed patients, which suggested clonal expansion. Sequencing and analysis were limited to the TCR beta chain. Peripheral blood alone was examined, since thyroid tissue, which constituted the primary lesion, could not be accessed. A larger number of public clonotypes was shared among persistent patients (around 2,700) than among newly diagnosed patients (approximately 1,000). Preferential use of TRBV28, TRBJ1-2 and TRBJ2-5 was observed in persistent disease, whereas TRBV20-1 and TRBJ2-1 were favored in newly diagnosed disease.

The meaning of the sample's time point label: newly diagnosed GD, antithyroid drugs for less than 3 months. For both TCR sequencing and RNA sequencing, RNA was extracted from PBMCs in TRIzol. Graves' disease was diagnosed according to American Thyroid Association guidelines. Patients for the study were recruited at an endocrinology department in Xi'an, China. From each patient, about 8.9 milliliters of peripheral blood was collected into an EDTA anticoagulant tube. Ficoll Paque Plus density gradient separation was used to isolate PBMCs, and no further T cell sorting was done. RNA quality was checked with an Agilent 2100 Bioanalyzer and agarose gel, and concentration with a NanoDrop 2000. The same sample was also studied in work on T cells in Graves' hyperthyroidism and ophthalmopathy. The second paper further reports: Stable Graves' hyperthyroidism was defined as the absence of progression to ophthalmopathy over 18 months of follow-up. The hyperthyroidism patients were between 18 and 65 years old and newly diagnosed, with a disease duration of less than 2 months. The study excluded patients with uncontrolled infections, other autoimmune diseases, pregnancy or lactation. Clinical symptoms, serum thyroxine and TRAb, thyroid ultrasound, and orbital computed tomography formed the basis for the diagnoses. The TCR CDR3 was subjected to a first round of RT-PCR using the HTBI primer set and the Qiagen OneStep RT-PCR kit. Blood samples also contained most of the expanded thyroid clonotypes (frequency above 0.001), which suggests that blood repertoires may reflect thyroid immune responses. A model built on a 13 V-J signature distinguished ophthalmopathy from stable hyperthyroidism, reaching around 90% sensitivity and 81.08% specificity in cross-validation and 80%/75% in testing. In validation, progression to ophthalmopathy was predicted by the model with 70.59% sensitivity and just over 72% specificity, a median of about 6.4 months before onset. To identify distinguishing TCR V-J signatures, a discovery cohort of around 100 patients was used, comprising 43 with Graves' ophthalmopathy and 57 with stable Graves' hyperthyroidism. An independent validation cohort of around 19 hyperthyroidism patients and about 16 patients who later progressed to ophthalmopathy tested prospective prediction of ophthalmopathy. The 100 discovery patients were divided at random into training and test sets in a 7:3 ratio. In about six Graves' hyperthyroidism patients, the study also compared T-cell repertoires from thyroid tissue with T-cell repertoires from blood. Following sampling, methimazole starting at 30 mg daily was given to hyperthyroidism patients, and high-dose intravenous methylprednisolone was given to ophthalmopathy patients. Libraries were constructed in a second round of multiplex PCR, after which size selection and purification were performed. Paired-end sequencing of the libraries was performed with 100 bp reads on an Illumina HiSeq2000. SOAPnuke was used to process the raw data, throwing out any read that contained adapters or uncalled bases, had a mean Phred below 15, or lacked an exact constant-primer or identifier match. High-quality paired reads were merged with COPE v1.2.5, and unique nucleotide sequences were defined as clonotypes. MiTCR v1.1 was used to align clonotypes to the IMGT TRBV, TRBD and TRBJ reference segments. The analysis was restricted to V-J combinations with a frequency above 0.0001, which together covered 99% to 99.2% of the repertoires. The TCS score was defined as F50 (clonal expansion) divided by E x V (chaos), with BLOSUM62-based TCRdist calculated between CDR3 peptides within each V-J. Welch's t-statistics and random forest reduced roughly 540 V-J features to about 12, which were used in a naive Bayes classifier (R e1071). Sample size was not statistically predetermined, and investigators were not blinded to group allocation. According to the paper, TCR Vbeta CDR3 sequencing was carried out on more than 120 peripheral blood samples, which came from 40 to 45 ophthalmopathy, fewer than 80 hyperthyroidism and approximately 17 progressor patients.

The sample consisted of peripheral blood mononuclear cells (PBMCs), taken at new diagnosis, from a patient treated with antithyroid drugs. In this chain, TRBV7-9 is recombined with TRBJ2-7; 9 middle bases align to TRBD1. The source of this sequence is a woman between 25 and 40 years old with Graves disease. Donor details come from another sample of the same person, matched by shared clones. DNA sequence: TGTGCCAGCAGCAGCCGCGACCCCTGGGACAGGGCCTACGAGCAGTACTCC. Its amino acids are CASSSRDPWDRAYEQYS.